These T cell receptor beta chains were read from a single sample in a study of blood T cell repertoires in COVID-19. Clones were read by immunoSEQ multiplex PCR, and TCRdb kept only the in-frame ones, dropping some. This table holds 25,000 to 30,000 clones, about four fifths found once. What was sequenced was peripheral blood. The receptors derive from a man aged 80 or over with active COVID-19. Both conserved end residues are part of each CDR3. The D gene is left open where the match is weak. Rows give clone size only sometimes, using once, few, many, or a class for an expanded clone.

J gene: TRBJ2-3; clone size: few; D gene: NA; V gene: TRBV24-1; CDR3 DNA: TGTGCCACCAGTGATCCCGGGAATACGCAGTATTTT; CDR3 protein: CATSDPGNTQYF
J gene: TRBJ2-3; clone size: once; D gene: NA; V gene: TRBV30; CDR3 DNA: TGTGCCTGGAGTGTAAAGCGGGACCAACCCGGGGGCACGCAGTATTTT; CDR3 protein: CAWSVKRDQPGGTQYF
J gene: TRBJ1-2; clone size: NA; D gene: TRBD1; V gene: TRBV6-5; CDR3 DNA: TGTGCCAGCAGTTCAGACGACAGGGCCCTTAACTATGGCTACACCTTC; CDR3 protein: CASSSDDRALNYGYTF
J gene: TRBJ2-7; clone size: NA; D gene: NA; V gene: TRBV19; CDR3 DNA: TGTGCCAGTAGAGGACTTTCCTACGAGCAGTACTTC; CDR3 protein: CASRGLSYEQYF
J gene: TRBJ2-1; clone size: once; D gene: NA; V gene: TRBV5-4; CDR3 DNA: TGTGCCAGCAGCCTCGGGGGATTCTCCTACAATGAGCAGTTCTTC; CDR3 protein: CASSLGGFSYNEQFF
J gene: TRBJ1-1; clone size: NA; D gene: NA; V gene: TRBV12-3/TRBV12-4; CDR3 DNA: TGTGCCAGCAGTTTGAGGACTGAAGCTTTCTTT; CDR3 protein: CASSLRTEAFF
J gene: TRBJ1-5; clone size: NA; D gene: NA; V gene: TRBV7-2; CDR3 DNA: TGTGCCAGCAGCCCTTCCTTCGGTCAGCCCCAGCATTTT; CDR3 protein: CASSPSFGQPQHF
J gene: TRBJ2-1; clone size: NA; D gene: NA; V gene: TRBV5-4; CDR3 DNA: TGTGCCAGCAGCTTGACGACACTTAATGAGCAGTTCTTC; CDR3 protein: CASSLTTLNEQFF
J gene: TRBJ2-5; clone size: NA; D gene: TRBD1; V gene: TRBV5-1; CDR3 DNA: TGCGCCAGCAGCTTGTACAGGGGGCAGGAGACCCAGTACTTC; CDR3 protein: CASSLYRGQETQYF
J gene: TRBJ1-6; clone size: NA; D gene: TRBD1; V gene: TRBV6-1; CDR3 DNA: TGTGCCAGCAGTGGACGACAGGGTTACTCCTATAATTCACCCCTCCACTTT; CDR3 protein: CASSGRQGYSYNSPLHF
J gene: TRBJ1-5; clone size: NA; D gene: TRBD1; V gene: TRBV9; CDR3 DNA: TGTGCCAGCAGCGTCGGGACAGTTAGCAATCAGCCCCAGCATTTT; CDR3 protein: CASSVGTVSNQPQHF
J gene: TRBJ1-1; clone size: NA; D gene: TRBD1; V gene: TRBV5-1; CDR3 DNA: TGCGCCAGCAGCAGGACAGGGAGTGAGGTTGAAGCTTTCTTT; CDR3 protein: CASSRTGSEVEAFF
J gene: TRBJ2-3; clone size: NA; D gene: NA; V gene: TRBV10-1; CDR3 DNA: TGCGCCAGCAGTGATCAGGGTGGAACGCAGTATTTT; CDR3 protein: CASSDQGGTQYF
J gene: TRBJ2-6; clone size: few; D gene: NA; V gene: TRBV15; CDR3 DNA: TGTGCCACCAGCAAGAGACAGTCTGGGGCCAACGTCCTGACTTTC; CDR3 protein: CATSKRQSGANVLTF
J gene: TRBJ2-7; clone size: few; D gene: NA; V gene: TRBV7-2; CDR3 DNA: TGTGCCAGCAGCTTAATGACTACCTACGAGCAGTACTTC; CDR3 protein: CASSLMTTYEQYF
J gene: TRBJ2-7; clone size: NA; D gene: TRBD1; V gene: TRBV18; CDR3 DNA: TGTGCCAGCTCACGAGACACAGGGGGCGAGCAGTACTTC; CDR3 protein: CASSRDTGGEQYF
J gene: TRBJ1-2; clone size: NA; D gene: NA; V gene: TRBV5-5; CDR3 DNA: TGTGCCAGCAGCTTTGTTGTGGACAGCGTAAATGGCTACACCTTC; CDR3 protein: CASSFVVDSVNGYTF
J gene: TRBJ2-7; clone size: few; D gene: TRBD1; V gene: TRBV10-1; CDR3 DNA: TGCGCCAGCAGTGACCCGGGACAGGGGACCTACGAGCAGTACTTC; CDR3 protein: CASSDPGQGTYEQYF
J gene: TRBJ2-5; clone size: NA; D gene: NA; V gene: TRBV6-1; CDR3 DNA: TGTGCCAGCAGTGACAGGGGAGAGACCCAGTACTTC; CDR3 protein: CASSDRGETQYF
J gene: TRBJ2-7; clone size: few; D gene: TRBD1; V gene: TRBV5-4; CDR3 DNA: TGTGCCAGCAGCCCGCCGGGACAGGGTGCGTACGAGCAGTACTTC; CDR3 protein: CASSPPGQGAYEQYF
J gene: TRBJ1-1; clone size: NA; D gene: TRBD1; V gene: TRBV11-3; CDR3 DNA: TGTGCCAGCAGCTTTAGACAGGGGAGTAACACTGAAGCTTTCTTT; CDR3 protein: CASSFRQGSNTEAFF
J gene: TRBJ1-2; clone size: NA; D gene: NA; V gene: TRBV7-9; CDR3 DNA: TGTGCCAGCAGCCCAGGGGCAGGGACGGGCTACACCTTC; CDR3 protein: CASSPGAGTGYTF
J gene: TRBJ1-5; clone size: few; D gene: NA; V gene: TRBV30; CDR3 DNA: TGTGCCTGGAGTGTCGGGTCGGTCAATCAGCCCCAGCATTTT; CDR3 protein: CAWSVGSVNQPQHF
J gene: TRBJ1-6; clone size: once; D gene: NA; V gene: TRBV21-1; CDR3 DNA: TGTGCCAGCAGCAAAAGGGGGGGTGGTTCCTATAATTCACCCCTCCACTTT; CDR3 protein: CASSKRGGGSYNSPLHF
J gene: TRBJ2-7; clone size: NA; D gene: TRBD1; V gene: TRBV5-1; CDR3 DNA: TGCGCCAGCAGATCCGGGACAGGACCCTACGAGCAGTACTTC; CDR3 protein: CASRSGTGPYEQYF
J gene: TRBJ1-3; clone size: NA; D gene: TRBD1; V gene: TRBV6-4; CDR3 DNA: TGTGCCAGCAGTGACCCTAAGACAGGGGCGACTGGAAACACCATATATTTT; CDR3 protein: CASSDPKTGATGNTIYF
J gene: TRBJ1-5; clone size: NA; D gene: NA; V gene: TRBV19; CDR3 DNA: TGTGCCAGCTCGCGCGGCTCACAGGGTAGGGAGCCCCAGCATTTT; CDR3 protein: CASSRGSQGREPQHF
J gene: TRBJ1-3; clone size: NA; D gene: TRBD1; V gene: TRBV5-1; CDR3 DNA: TGCGCCAGTCAACGGACAGGGGCTGGAAACACCATATATTTT; CDR3 protein: CASQRTGAGNTIYF
J gene: TRBJ2-5; clone size: once; D gene: NA; V gene: TRBV18; CDR3 DNA: TGTGCCAGCTCACCAGGGGAGGTTCGGGAGACCCAGTACTTC; CDR3 protein: CASSPGEVRETQYF
J gene: TRBJ1-4; clone size: NA; D gene: TRBD1; V gene: TRBV3-1/TRBV3-2; CDR3 DNA: TGTGCCAGCAGCCGAAGGACAGGGAACGAAAAACTGTTTTTT; CDR3 protein: CASSRRTGNEKLFF
J gene: TRBJ2-2; clone size: NA; D gene: TRBD1; V gene: TRBV4-1; CDR3 DNA: TGCGCCAGCAGCCAAGATTTCTTGGGACAGTCGAACACCGGGGAGCTGTTTTTT; CDR3 protein: CASSQDFLGQSNTGELFF